Many counts were recorded for the clone carrying this T cell receptor beta chain. TCRdb analysed the 5' RACE reads with MiXCR anew, one entry per CDR3 protein. The profile shows 95,000 to 100,000 distinct CDR3 sequences, 15% to 20% of them singletons. V was cut by 5 bases and J by 2 bases, with 12 bases left in between. Germline CDR1 SGHDN, CDR2 FVKESK. This CDR3 region has 15 residues. The sample is drawn from a study of T cells of healthy individuals. The J gene is TRBJ1-4, the V gene TRBV14; the D is unclear. This TCR was recovered from a human donor in good health. CDR3 sequence: CASSYGPVTNEKLFF. The CDR3, as DNA: TGTGCCAGCAGCTACGGGCCAGTGACTAATGAAAAACTGTTTTTT.